The 29 T cell receptor beta chains below come from one sample, sequenced in a study of OX40 agonist ivuxolimab in advanced cancers. This table comes from immunoSEQ multiplex PCR, and its TCRdb copy is limited to in-frame clones, with some not included. The data hold about 86,000 clones, with around 88% observed a single time. The sequencing here drew on CD4+ or CD8+ T cells sorted from blood, taken in a trial of the OX40 agonist ivuxolimab. The receptor source for this set is an adult with an advanced solid tumor such as melanoma, head and neck, liver or kidney cancer.

The chain couples TRBV29-1 to TRBJ2-3; D unclear. Germline V gene data show CDR1 as SQVTM and CDR2 as ANQGSEA. V was clipped by 6 bases and J by 2 bases, with 9 bases between them. The CDR3 loop spans 12 amino acids. The CDR3 protein is CSVGWLTDTQYF. CDR3 DNA: TGCAGCGTGGGGTGGCTCACAGATACGCAGTATTTT.

The chain carries TRBV18 and TRBJ2-2, with 7 nucleotides matching TRBD1. The CDR3 is 16 amino acids. The ends lost 3 bases at V and 2 bases at J; junction bases unmatched: 6. CDR1 is KGHSH, CDR2 LQKENI, per germline. The CDR3, as DNA: TGTGCCAGCTCACCTCGACAGGGTGACAACACCGGGGAGCTGTTTTTT. Translated: CASSPRQGDNTGELFF.

The gene calls are TRBV28 and TRBJ1-1; D not resolved. The CDR3 spans 15 residues. CDR1 and CDR2 (germline): MDHEN, SYDVKM. V lost 4 bases to trimming and J lost 4 bases, with 16 bases between them. CDR3 sequence: CASSSPSGRGTEAFF. The CDR3 DNA is TGTGCCAGCAGTTCGCCCTCCGGGCGAGGCACTGAAGCTTTCTTT.

The chain has TRBV2 and TRBJ2-3; 14 bases line up with TRBD2. The V segment lost 1 base and the J segment 0 bases; nucleotides outside the gene matches: 3. This CDR3 contains 18 residues. CDR1 and CDR2 (germline): SNHLY, FYNNEI. CDR3 DNA sequence: TGTGCCAGCAGTGAAGGACTAGCGGGAGGGGATAGCACAGATACGCAGTATTTT. Translating gives CASSEGLAGGDSTDTQYF.

The chain links TRBV11-3 to TRBJ2-7, with 10 bases aligning to TRBD1. Trimming at V came to 3 bases and at J to 2 bases, leaving 4 bases not matched to a gene. CDR1 SGHNT and CDR2 YENEEA come from the germline V gene. This CDR3 has 15 residues. The CDR3 sequence: CASSFSGTGAYEQYF. The CDR3 DNA is TGTGCCAGCAGCTTCTCCGGGACAGGGGCCTACGAGCAGTACTTC.

CDR3 in DNA: TGTGCCAGCAGCGGTCAAGGGGAGACCCAGTACTTC. Its translation is CASSGQGETQYF. The chain carries TRBV21-1 and TRBJ2-5. TRBV21-1 constitutes a pseudogene. The CDR3 spans 12 residues.

The CDR3, as DNA: TGTGCCAGCTCACCCTCCGGGGGCGGGGACACCGGGGAGCTGTTTTTT. Translating gives CASSPSGGGDTGELFF. This rearrangement joins TRBV18 to TRBJ2-2; D tentatively reads TRBD1 or TRBD2 (6 bases each). This CDR3 spans 16 amino acids. Trimming left V 3 bases short and J 3 bases short, with 14 bases between. The germline CDR1 and CDR2 sequences are KGHSH and LQKENI.

The chain has TRBV19 and TRBJ2-3; TRBD2 matches 8 bases. The germline V gene encodes CDR1 LNHDA and CDR2 SQIVND (reference sequence). CDR3 length equals 17 residues. V shed 2 bases and J 6 bases; nucleotides not matched to a gene: 13. The CDR3 region has the DNA TGTGCCAGTAGTATAAGGTCAGCGGGAGAGTTTAGGGATACGCAGTATTTT. Translated: CASSIRSAGEFRDTQYF.

The chain has TRBV5-1 and TRBJ2-2, with 8 bases identical to TRBD1. This CDR3 is 16 amino acids long. V lost 0 bases and J lost 2; bases outside the gene matches: 3. CDR1 and CDR2 from the germline V gene are SGHRS and YFSETQ. This CDR3 reads CASSLDGTGNTGELFF. CDR3 DNA sequence: TGCGCCAGCAGCTTGGATGGGACAGGAAACACCGGGGAGCTGTTTTTT.

The chain is built from TRBV7-8 and TRBJ1-2, with D possibly being TRBD1 (5 bases). Trimming left V 1 base short and J 2 bases short, with 8 bases between. The V gene's germline CDR1 is SGHVS and CDR2 FQNEAQ. The CDR3 is made up of 14 amino acids. In nucleotides, the CDR3 is TGTGCCAGCAGCTTAGGTGGACACAACTATGGCTACACCTTC. This sequence encodes CASSLGGHNYGYTF.

The rearrangement uses TRBV5-1 and TRBJ1-2; no clear D gene. CDR1 is SGHRS, CDR2 YFSETQ, per germline. The V end was cut by 4 bases, the J end by 5 bases, with 15 bases between. CDR3 size: 14 residues. CDR3 coding DNA: TGCGCCAGCAGCGTGAATGCAATGGCTTATGGCTACACCTTC. Residues: CASSVNAMAYGYTF.

This clone was counted a single time. The chain recombines TRBV2 with TRBJ2-5, with D possibly matching TRBD1 (6 bases). The CDR3 length is 13 residues. V was shortened by 5 bases and J by 9 bases, with 16 bases between the two germline ends. Germline CDR1 SNHLY, CDR2 FYNNEI. The CDR3 protein is CASSTDRFGSQYF. CDR3 coding DNA: TGTGCCAGCAGTACCGACAGGTTTGGTTCCCAGTACTTC.

The chain has TRBV7-2 and TRBJ2-7, with D tentatively TRBD2 (5 bases). Germline CDR1 and CDR2: SGHTA and FQGNSA. V shed 2 bases and J shed 3 bases, with 14 bases lying between them. The CDR3 spans 15 residues. CDR3: CASSLRAGNYYEQYF. The CDR3 DNA follows: TGTGCCAGCAGCTTAAGGGCCGGGAACTACTACGAGCAGTACTTC.

In its sample, this clone was seen once. The CDR3 DNA is TGCGCCAGCAGCTTGGCCGGTCTCCGAGGTTCTTACGAGCAGTACTTC. Encoded protein: CASSLAGLRGSYEQYF. This chain uses TRBV5-1 with TRBJ2-7, with D unresolved. Germline V gives CDR1 SGHRS, CDR2 YFSETQ. The CDR3 runs to 16 residues. Trimming left V 0 bases short and J 4 bases short, with 17 bases between. Using reference TRBV5-1 and TRBJ2-7 for the parts outside the CDR3, the full variable domain is KAGVTQTPRYLIKTRGQQVTLSCSPISGHRSVSWYQQTPGQGLQFLFEYFSETQRNKGNFPGRFSGRQFSNSRSEMNVSTLELGDSALYLCASSLAGLRGSYEQYFGPGTRLTVT.

This clone was recorded once. V usage is TRBV27 and J usage is TRBJ1-2, with 8 bases fitting TRBD1. V shed 5 bases, J shed 4 bases, and the junction held 12 bases outside the gene matches. Germline V CDR1 and CDR2: MNHEY, SMNVEV (reference sequence). The CDR3 extends over 16 amino acids. The DNA of the CDR3 is TGTGCCAGCAGTACCCTGGGACAGGCAACCCTCTATGGCTACACCTTC. It yields the protein CASSTLGQATLYGYTF.

The V call is TRBV5-1, the J call TRBJ2-7; 7 nucleotides match TRBD1. The junction had 7 bases not matched to a gene; V was cut back by 4 bases and J by 3 bases. CDR3 length: 14 residues. Germline-derived CDR1 and CDR2 are SGHRS and YFSETQ. CDR3 sequence: CASSEPDRVYEQYF. As DNA, the CDR3 is TGCGCCAGCAGCGAACCCGACAGGGTCTACGAGCAGTACTTC. The full variable domain, its missing parts supplied by reference TRBV5-1 and TRBJ2-7, is KAGVTQTPRYLIKTRGQQVTLSCSPISGHRSVSWYQQTPGQGLQFLFEYFSETQRNKGNFPGRFSGRQFSNSRSEMNVSTLELGDSALYLCASSEPDRVYEQYFGPGTRLTVT.

This sequence joins TRBV10-3 and TRBJ1-2; no clear D. V lost 7 bases and J 3 bases, leaving 6 bases between the germline ends. The CDR3 is made up of 11 amino acids. CDR1 is ENHRY, CDR2 SYGVKD, per germline. CDR3 loop: CAINGDYGYTF. The CDR3 DNA is TGTGCCATCAATGGGGACTATGGCTACACCTTC.

The gene calls are TRBV10-3 and TRBJ2-1, with D perhaps matching TRBD2 (6 bases). In germline, CDR1 is ENHRY, CDR2 SYGVKD. This CDR3 is 13 amino acids long. V lost 7 bases, J lost 9 bases, and 16 bases lay in between. The CDR3: CAINPGVGSEQFF. The DNA for the CDR3 is TGTGCCATCAACCCGGGAGTTGGGAGTGAGCAGTTCTTC.

This clone was counted between two and nine times. This chain joins TRBV27 and TRBJ1-2, with D tentatively TRBD1 (6 bases). Trimming pared 0 bases from V and 4 bases from J, leaving 12 bases between. The CDR3 consists of 15 residues. The germline V gene has CDR1 MNHEY and CDR2 SMNVEV (reference sequence). The CDR3 DNA reads TGTGCCAGCAGTTTATCCCGGGACACTGTCTATGGCTACACCTTC. Its protein product is CASSLSRDTVYGYTF.

The chain recombines TRBV4-1 with TRBJ1-2, with 9 bases that match TRBD1. V lost 8 bases, J lost 7 bases, and 11 bases stayed unmatched. Germline loops: CDR1 MGHRA, CDR2 YSYEKL. The CDR3 is 14 residues long. The CDR3, as DNA: TGCGCCAGCGCGCAGTTGGACAGGGGCTTTGGCTACACCTTC. Protein product: CASAQLDRGFGYTF.

The V call is TRBV5-4, the J call TRBJ2-1; D is unclear. Looked up from germline, CDR1 is SGHNT and CDR2 is YYREEE (reference sequence). The CDR3 length is 13 residues. V was shortened by 0 bases and J by 6 bases, with 7 bases between the two germline ends. This CDR3 is CASSLGYGNEQFF. CDR3 in DNA: TGTGCCAGCAGCTTGGGATATGGCAATGAGCAGTTCTTC.

The V and J genes are TRBV4-1 and TRBJ2-5; no definite D call. With 0 bases removed from V and 11 bases from J, the gap between germline ends came to 16 bases. Germline assignment: CDR1 MGHRA and CDR2 YSYEKL. The CDR3 totals 14 residues. The CDR3 sequence: CASSQDEEIAEQYF. Here the CDR3 DNA reads TGCGCCAGCAGCCAAGATGAAGAAATAGCTGAGCAGTACTTC.

This sequence joins TRBV18 and TRBJ2-5; 8 bases agree with TRBD2. In germline, CDR1 is KGHSH, CDR2 LQKENI. V lost 4 bases and J lost 2; bases outside the gene matches: 6. The length of the CDR3 is 15 residues. CDR3 residues: CASSRAGRGQETQYF. Written as DNA, the CDR3 is TGTGCCAGCTCACGTGCCGGGAGGGGACAAGAGACCCAGTACTTC. Together with reference TRBV18 and TRBJ2-5, the CDR3 gives the full variable domain: NAGVMQNPRHLVRRRGQEARLRCSPMKGHSHVYWYRQLPEEGLKFMVYLQKENIIDESGMPKERFSAEFPKEGPSILRIQQVVRGDSAAYFCASSRAGRGQETQYFGPGTRLLVL.

On this clone itself: Other nucleotide sequences in the sample specify the same CDR3. This rearrangement joins TRBV5-1 to TRBJ2-7; the D call may be TRBD1 or TRBD2 (5 bases each). V was trimmed by 0 bases and J by 0 bases, leaving 7 bases between them. This CDR3 has 14 residues. Germline V gene data show CDR1 as SGHRS and CDR2 as YFSETQ. The chain's CDR3 is CASSLEGSSYEQYF. CDR3 DNA: TGCGCCAGCAGCTTGGAGGGGAGCTCCTACGAGCAGTACTTC.

The chain employs TRBV28 and TRBJ1-2; D not resolved. The CDR3 runs to 13 residues. CDR1 is MDHEN, CDR2 SYDVKM, per germline. V lost 2 bases and J lost 4, with 8 bases in between. DNA for the CDR3: TGTGCCAGCAGTTTAGAGGGCACCTATGGCTACACCTTC. Translating gives CASSLEGTYGYTF.

This chain links TRBV29-1 with TRBJ1-1; TRBD1 agrees at 7 bases. V gave up 3 bases and J gave up 9 bases; unmatched junction bases: 7. In germline, CDR1 is SQVTM, CDR2 ANQGSEA. The CDR3 extends over 12 amino acids. DNA for the CDR3: TGCAGCGTTGACCTAACAGGGGATCAAGCTTTCTTT. Translation: CSVDLTGDQAFF.

This chain links TRBV5-1 with TRBJ2-2; D gene ambiguous. This CDR3 is built from 12 residues. V was clipped by 0 bases and J by 5 bases, with 2 bases between them. The V gene's germline CDR1 is SGHRS and CDR2 YFSETQ. CDR3 bases: TGCGCCAGCAGCTTGGCAACCGGGGAGCTGTTTTTT. Amino acids: CASSLATGELFF.

V is TRBV27 and J is TRBJ2-3; D not certain. Trimming stripped 6 bases from V and 3 bases from J, with 4 bases between. The CDR3 is made up of 11 amino acids. Germline V lookup: CDR1 MNHEY, CDR2 SMNVEV (reference sequence). CDR3 DNA sequence: TGTGCCAGCAGAACAACAGATACGCAGTATTTT. Translating it yields CASRTTDTQYF.

The gene calls are TRBV30 and TRBJ1-1; D unclear. Deletions cut 2 bases from V and 2 bases from J, with 9 bases between. The germline gives CDR1 GTSNPN, CDR2 SVGIG (reference sequence). The CDR3 is made up of 13 amino acids. This CDR3 is CAWSFTVNTEAFF. In nucleotides, the CDR3 is TGTGCCTGGAGTTTTACAGTAAACACTGAAGCTTTCTTT. Looking up the rest from reference TRBV30 and TRBJ1-1 gives the full variable domain: SQTIHQWPATLVQPVGSPLSLECTVEGTSNPNLYWYRQAAGRGLQLLFYSVGIGQISSEVPQNLSASRPQDRQFILSSKKLLLSDSGFYLCAWSFTVNTEAFFGQGTRLTVV.